This TCR beta chain was recovered during a study of blood T cell repertoires in COVID-19. Study summary: Specimens from acute and convalescent COVID-19 originated in the United States, Italy and Spain. PBMCs, B-cell-depleted T cells, or T cells were the source of the cDNA or gDNA that made up the material.

In the authors' methods: Counts of nucleated cells, estimated from reference gene primer amplification, were obtained. Clones were read by immunoSEQ multiplex PCR, and TCRdb kept only the in-frame ones, dropping some. Clone size and V and J calls were adopted from that table, with D and trimming inferred from the DNA. Found here are about 200,000 clones, just under 85% of them singletons; the top ten hold 4.5% to 6%. In germline, CDR1 is KGHDR, CDR2 SFDVKD. V shed 3 bases, J shed 2 bases, and the junction held 5 bases outside the gene matches. The CDR3 loop spans 15 amino acids. This clonotype was obtained from a woman aged 70 to 79 with active or convalescent COVID-19. The V and J genes are TRBV24-1 and TRBJ2-5, with 7 bases aligning to TRBD1. Sequencing was carried out using peripheral blood. CDR3 region: CATSDNPGQQETQYF. The CDR3 bases are TGTGCCACCAGTGATAATCCGGGACAGCAAGAGACCCAGTACTTC.